The clone carrying this T cell receptor beta chain has ten or more counts. Antigen specificity is unknown. This specimen comes from a study of glioma-infiltrating T cells. CDR1 MNHNS and CDR2 SASEGT come from the germline V gene. This CDR3 is 16 amino acids long. Trimming left V 5 bases short and J 4 bases short, with 20 bases between. Study-wide findings and caveats: CDR3 overlap between tissue and blood was very small. Tissue-blood divergence was below expectation in non-neoplastic patients, above in gliomas.

The iRepertoire nested amplicon-rescue multiplex PCR amplified TCR alpha and beta CDR3s from RNA. For one-step reverse transcription and amplification, roughly 95-450 ng of tissue mRNA or PBMC total RNA was used. TCRdb independently ran MiXCR on the multiplex PCR reads; one entry per CDR3 protein. The profile shows more than 95,000 distinct CDR3 sequences, less than 30% of them singletons. The source of this sequence is a human donor with low-grade glioma or glioblastoma, undergoing nonglioma brain surgery, or in good health (not recorded which). Sequencing was performed on glioma tissue, nonneoplastic brain tissue, or PBMCs (not recorded which). The rearrangement uses TRBV6-1 and TRBJ1-1; D is possibly TRBD1 (5 bases). The CDR3 DNA reads TGTGCCAGCAGTACCCGATCGGGACCGCGGGCCACTGAAGCTTTCTTT. This gives the protein CASSTRSGPRATEAFF.